A single sample is the source of the 29 T cell receptor beta chains below, sequenced in a study of vaccination and CD4 T cells after COVID-19. Sequence data for DNA of cultured CD4+ T cells were generated by the Oncomine TCR Beta short-read assay. Each CDR3 protein gets one entry after TCRdb re-called the PCR reads with MiXCR. The table has about 20,000 distinct CDR3 sequences, approximately 50% seen once. The treatment denotes: roughly ten-day PBMC culture with coronavirus spike peptide pools or control peptides (ViraFEST assay). These TCRs are of unknown antigen specificity. Sequenced material: CD4+ T cells from blood, cultured in vitro. These receptors all come from a human donor who had recovered from COVID-19.

Written as DNA, the CDR3 is TGTGCCAGCAGTTCGACAGCCCCTTCTTTTGGCTACACCTTC. Its protein is CASSSTAPSFGYTF. The chain is built from TRBV6-5 and TRBJ1-2; a weak D match, TRBD1 (5 bases). The CDR3 has 14 amino acids. V was pared by 4 bases and J by 7 bases, with 16 bases between. The germline gives CDR1 MNHEY, CDR2 SVGAGI.

The genes are TRBV27 and TRBJ1-1; D is unresolved. Trimming cost V 4 bases and J 0 bases, with 15 bases left between them. Germline V gene data show CDR1 as MNHEY and CDR2 as SMNVEV (reference sequence). This CDR3 comprises 16 residues. Here the CDR3 reads CASSSWARGLNTEAFF. In DNA form, the CDR3 reads TGTGCCAGCAGTTCCTGGGCCAGAGGGCTGAACACTGAAGCTTTCTTT.

The V and J genes are TRBV20-1 and TRBJ1-1; D might be TRBD1 (5 bases). Trimming cost V 0 bases and J 1 base, with 12 bases left between them. The CDR3 extends over 15 amino acids. The germline CDR1 and CDR2 sequences are DFQATT and SNEGSKA (reference sequence). CDR3 sequence (DNA): TGCAGTGCTAGAGATCAGCCGACAGAGAACACTGAAGCTTTCTTT. As protein: CSARDQPTENTEAFF.

The chain is built from TRBV19 and TRBJ1-5; D is undetermined. This CDR3 is 15 amino acids long. Germline V gene lookup returns CDR1 LNHDA and CDR2 SQIVND (reference sequence). Trimming shortened V by 5 bases and J by 4 bases, and 15 bases separated the two germline ends. CDR3 amino acids: CASSYERTYNQPQHF. The CDR3, as DNA: TGTGCCAGTAGTTATGAGAGGACTTATAATCAGCCCCAGCATTTT.

J is TRBJ1-2 and V is TRBV30, with D possibly being TRBD1 (6 bases). Germline V gene lookup returns CDR1 GTSNPN and CDR2 SVGIG (reference sequence). The CDR3 has 15 residues. Deletions cut 0 bases from V and 4 bases from J, with 15 bases between. The CDR3 DNA sequence: TGTGCCTGGAGTGTAAGGGGGAGCGGTGGCTATGGCTACACCTTC. It codes for CAWSVRGSGGYGYTF.

DNA for the CDR3: TGCAGCGTGGGACAGGGGAGGGTAGAGACCCAGTACTTC. It translates to CSVGQGRVETQYF. The chain uses TRBV29-1 and TRBJ2-5, with 10 bases that match TRBD1. Losses at the gene ends were 6 bases for V and 4 bases for J; bases not matched to a gene: 5. The CDR3 contains 13 residues. Germline CDR1 is SQVTM and CDR2 is ANQGSEA.

This clonotype turned up a few times. The chain links TRBV6-1 to TRBJ2-5; D gene ambiguous. CDR3 length: 13 residues. Trimming left V 5 bases short and J 0 bases short, with 7 bases between. Germline V gene lookup returns CDR1 MNHNS and CDR2 SASEGT. CDR3 bases: TGTGCCAGCAGTCTAGACTACCAAGAGACCCAGTACTTC. Its translation is CASSLDYQETQYF.

This clonotype was detected a few times. The V gene is TRBV6-5, the J gene TRBJ1-2; D possibly corresponds to TRBD1 (6 bases). This CDR3 contains 14 residues. V dropped 0 bases and J dropped 8 bases, with 13 bases sitting between them. Per germline, CDR1 MNHEY and CDR2 SVGAGI. CDR3 amino acids: CASSYSGQQEGYTF. CDR3 nucleotides: TGTGCCAGCAGTTACTCCGGACAGCAAGAAGGCTACACCTTC.

This clonotype was counted a few times. The CDR3 region is CSTRDGVETQYF. CDR3 nucleotide sequence: TGCAGTACAAGGGACGGGGTTGAGACCCAGTACTTC. The chain carries TRBV20-1 and TRBJ2-5, with D perhaps being TRBD1 or TRBD2 (5 bases each). Trimming pared 8 bases from V and 5 bases from J, leaving 15 bases between. The CDR3 loop spans 12 amino acids. Germline CDR1 and CDR2: DFQATT and SNEGSKA (reference sequence).

The chain is built from TRBV27 and TRBJ2-3; 8 bases are a match to TRBD2. With 5 bases clipped from V and 5 bases from J, the junction kept 15 bases outside the gene matches. Germline V gene lookup returns CDR1 MNHEY and CDR2 SMNVEV (reference sequence). This CDR3 is built from 17 residues. DNA of the CDR3: TGTGCCAGCAGTCCACCCCCCGGGACTAGGGGAGGAGATACGCAGTATTTT. Amino acids: CASSPPPGTRGGDTQYF.

The chain is built from TRBV30 and TRBJ1-6; 9 positions agree with TRBD1. The CDR3 extends over 13 amino acids. The trim removed 3 bases at V and 10 bases at J, leaving 4 bases unmatched. Per the germline V gene, CDR1 is GTSNPN and CDR2 is SVGIG (reference sequence). This chain's CDR3 is CAWRGQGQSPLHF. In nucleotides, the CDR3 is TGTGCCTGGAGGGGACAGGGTCAATCACCCCTCCACTTT. Looking up the rest from reference TRBV30 and TRBJ1-6 gives the full variable domain: SQTIHQWPATLVQPVGSPLSLECTVEGTSNPNLYWYRQAAGRGLQLLFYSVGIGQISSEVPQNLSASRPQDRQFILSSKKLLLSDSGFYLCAWRGQGQSPLHFGNGTRLTVT.

There are a few counts of this clonotype. This chain connects TRBV7-8 to TRBJ1-4, with TRBD1 matching over 7 bases. Germline V CDR1 and CDR2: SGHVS, FQNEAQ. Trimming removed 1 base from V and 8 bases from J; junction bases left unmatched: 16. The CDR3 sequence is 18 residues long. The chain's CDR3 is CASSLGRQGRGRGEKLFF. CDR3 nucleotides: TGTGCCAGCAGCTTAGGCCGACAGGGAAGAGGCCGGGGGGAAAAACTGTTTTTT.

The rearrangement uses TRBV9 and TRBJ2-7; the match to TRBD2 covers 11 bases. V lost 3 bases and J lost 3; bases outside the gene matches: 5. This CDR3 region has 15 residues. Germline V gene data show CDR1 as SGDLS and CDR2 as YYNGEE. CDR3 loop: CASSARGTSGYEQYF. The CDR3 DNA follows: TGTGCCAGCAGCGCCAGGGGGACTAGCGGCTACGAGCAGTACTTC.

The count of this clonotype is one. A much larger clone differs by one base, so this may be a read error. V is TRBV2 and J is TRBJ1-5; D unresolved. Per germline, CDR1 SNHLY and CDR2 FYNNEI. Trimming took 2 bases from V and 7 from J, leaving 9 bases between them. The CDR3 sequence is 13 residues long. CDR3 sequence (DNA): TGTGCCAGCAGTGAACAGTCCGTCCAGCCCCAGCATTTT. This translates into CASSEQSVQPQHF.

The V and J genes are TRBV20-1 and TRBJ2-2, with D perhaps matching TRBD1 (6 bases). The CDR3 extends over 13 amino acids. Germline values: CDR1 DFQATT, CDR2 SNEGSKA (reference sequence). V gave up 7 bases and J gave up 2 bases, with 11 bases separating them. The CDR3 DNA sequence: TGCAGTGGTCTACAGGGTAACACCGGGGAGCTGTTTTTT. This encodes CSGLQGNTGELFF.

This clonotype turned up a few times. The rearrangement joins TRBV20-1 to TRBJ1-5; no clear D. The CDR3 spans 14 residues. Germline V gene sequence: CDR1 DFQATT, CDR2 SNEGSKA (reference sequence). V was clipped by 4 bases and J by 0 bases, with 10 bases between them. The DNA for the CDR3 is TGCAGTGCTACCAAAGGAGATAGCAATCAGCCCCAGCATTTT. It yields the protein CSATKGDSNQPQHF.

This clonotype was detected only a few times. The gene calls are TRBV30 and TRBJ2-2, with a possible D match to TRBD1 (5 bases). The germline CDR1 and CDR2 sequences are GTSNPN and SVGIG (reference sequence). V lost 7 bases and J 5 bases, leaving 14 bases between the germline ends. CDR3 length: 13 residues. This CDR3 is CAFLKGRTGELFF. The CDR3 DNA sequence: TGTGCCTTCCTAAAGGGGCGGACCGGGGAGCTGTTTTTT. The full variable domain, its missing parts supplied by reference TRBV30 and TRBJ2-2, is SQTIHQWPATLVQPVGSPLSLECTVEGTSNPNLYWYRQAAGRGLQLLFYSVGIGQISSEVPQNLSASRPQDRQFILSSKKLLLSDSGFYLCAFLKGRTGELFFGEGSRLTVL.

J is TRBJ2-3 and V is TRBV7-2; TRBD1 aligns across 10 bases. V trimming: 2 bases; J trimming: 4 bases; junction bases outside the gene matches: 3. There are 15 residues in the CDR3. Germline loops: CDR1 SGHTA, CDR2 FQGNSA. The CDR3 is CASSLLGTGADTQYF. The CDR3 nucleotides read TGTGCCAGCAGCTTACTCGGGACAGGGGCAGATACGCAGTATTTT. Complete variable domain (other parts from reference TRBV7-2 and TRBJ2-3): GAGVSQSPSNKVTEKGKDVELRCDPISGHTALYWYRQSLGQGLEFLIYFQGNSAPDKSGLPSDRFSAERTGGSVSTLTIQRTQQEDSAVYLCASSLLGTGADTQYFGPGTRLTVL.

A few counts support this clonotype. V gene TRBV7-9 combines with J gene TRBJ1-2, with D maybe TRBD1 (5 bases). This CDR3 is 14 amino acids long. With 6 bases removed from V and 6 bases from J, the gap between germline ends came to 17 bases. CDR1 is SEHNR, CDR2 FQNEAQ, per germline (reference sequence). CDR3 sequence reads: CASRVQGRVNGYTF. CDR3 DNA: TGTGCCAGCAGGGTTCAAGGCAGGGTAAATGGCTACACCTTC.

This clonotype was found a few times. The chain recombines TRBV5-1 with TRBJ1-1; TRBD1 matches 9 bases. CDR1 SGHRS and CDR2 YFSETQ come from the germline V gene. V lost 4 bases to trimming and J lost 0 bases; unmatched junction nucleotides: 4. The CDR3 covers 15 residues. CDR3 nucleotide sequence: TGCGCCAGCAGCAAGGGACAGGGCTTGAACACTGAAGCTTTCTTT. This gives the protein CASSKGQGLNTEAFF.

This clonotype was seen only once. This sequence joins TRBV11-3 and TRBJ1-2, with D possibly matching TRBD1 (6 bases). CDR3 length: 14 amino acids. The germline gives CDR1 SGHNT, CDR2 YENEEA. Trimming took 4 bases from V and 4 from J, leaving 13 bases between them. The CDR3 is CASSSRQDSYGYTF. The CDR3, as DNA: TGTGCCAGCAGCTCTAGACAGGACAGCTATGGCTACACCTTC.

The chain couples TRBV7-2 to TRBJ2-1; 7 positions agree with TRBD2. Trimming removed 4 bases from V and 9 bases from J; junction bases left unmatched: 0. Germline CDR1 SGHTA, CDR2 FQGNSA. This CDR3 contains 11 residues. This CDR3 is CASSSSGEQFF. The CDR3 DNA sequence: TGTGCCAGCAGCTCTAGCGGTGAGCAGTTCTTC.

This rearrangement joins TRBV30 to TRBJ2-7, with unresolved D. Germline V gene sequence: CDR1 GTSNPN, CDR2 SVGIG (reference sequence). V lost 0 bases, J lost 6 bases, and 6 bases lay in between. The CDR3 is 11 amino acids. CDR3: CAWSVGIEQYF. CDR3 in DNA: TGTGCCTGGAGTGTAGGAATCGAGCAGTACTTC.

Comment on this clonotype: At one end, the junction sequence differs from germline, possibly due to a read error. The chain has TRBV6-1 and TRBJ1-2, with 7 bases lining up with TRBD1. The CDR3 totals 14 residues. The germline gives CDR1 MNHNS, CDR2 SASEGT. CDR3 sequence reads: CASSLTGIHYGYTF. Written as DNA, the CDR3 is TGTGCCAGCAGCTTGACAGGGATCCACTACGGCTACACCTTC.

The chain carries TRBV7-3 and TRBJ1-1; tentative D call: TRBD1 (5 bases). V lost 0 bases and J lost 3, with 5 bases in between. The germline V gene encodes CDR1 SGHTA and CDR2 FQGTGA. CDR3 length equals 13 residues. As DNA, the CDR3 is TGTGCCAGCAGCTTAACAGGGGACACTGAAGCTTTCTTT. Translated, it gives CASSLTGDTEAFF. Together with reference TRBV7-3 and TRBJ1-1, the CDR3 gives the full variable domain: GAGVSQTPSNKVTEKGKYVELRCDPISGHTALYWYRQSLGQGPEFLIYFQGTGAADDSGLPNDRFFAVRPEGSVSTLKIQRTERGDSAVYLCASSLTGDTEAFFGQGTRLTVV.

This chain connects TRBV19 to TRBJ2-1; D is tentatively TRBD1 or TRBD2 (5 bases each). Trimming shortened V by 7 bases and J by 6 bases, and 13 bases separated the two germline ends. The CDR3 spans 13 residues. Germline CDR1 LNHDA, CDR2 SQIVND (reference sequence). CDR3 in DNA: TGTGCCAGTACCATCCGGGGCCCCAATGAGCAGTTCTTC. Amino acids: CASTIRGPNEQFF.

J is TRBJ1-2 and V is TRBV27, with 7 positions matching TRBD1. V was clipped by 0 bases and J by 2 bases; unmatched bases: 0. The CDR3 is made up of 14 amino acids. The germline gives CDR1 MNHEY, CDR2 SMNVEV (reference sequence). In nucleotides, the CDR3 is TGTGCCAGCAGTTTATCGGGACAGAACTATGGCTACACCTTC. Residues: CASSLSGQNYGYTF.

The chain recombines TRBV5-6 with TRBJ1-5; D gene ambiguous. Germline V lookup: CDR1 SGHDT, CDR2 YYEEEE. V was cut by 1 base and J by 3 bases, with 5 bases left in between. The CDR3 has 13 residues. The CDR3 coding sequence is TGTGCCAGCAGCTTGACAGTCAATCAGCCCCAGCATTTT. It translates to CASSLTVNQPQHF. Full variable domain (missing parts from reference TRBV5-6 and TRBJ1-5): DAGVTQSPTHLIKTRGQQVTLRCSPKSGHDTVSWYQQALGQGPQFIFQYYEEEERQRGNFPDRFSGHQFPNYSSELNVNALLLGDSALYLCASSLTVNQPQHFGDGTRLSIL.

This chain uses TRBV20-1 with TRBJ2-2, with 12 bases lining up with TRBD2. CDR1 DFQATT and CDR2 SNEGSKA come from the germline V gene (reference sequence). V trimming: 5 bases; J trimming: 3 bases; junction bases outside the gene matches: 7. The CDR3 totals 16 residues. In DNA, the CDR3 is TGCAGTGCTTCGACTAGCGGGAGTTCGCACACCGGGGAGCTGTTTTTT. Amino acid sequence: CSASTSGSSHTGELFF.